A selection of T cell receptor beta chains follows, all from one sample in a study of T cell responses to AZD1222 COVID-19 vaccine. Data came from immunoSEQ multiplex PCR; TCRdb stores just in-frame clones and leaves some out. The table includes about 110,000 clones, approximately 89% detected once. This sample comprised peripheral blood, obtained on day 0 of MenACWY control vaccination. The receptors come from an adult in good health. CDR3s include the opening cysteine and the closing phenylalanine or tryptophan. The D gene is left open where the match is weak. Size tells how often a clone was seen (once, few, many) or the class of an expanded clone, and some rows leave it out.

TRBJ1-4,.,.,TRBV7-8,CASSSHKGTTNEKLFF,TGTGCCAGCAGCTCTCATAAGGGAACAACTAATGAAAAACTGTTTTTT
TRBJ2-7,.,.,TRBV5-6,CASSLGASSHEQYF,TGTGCCAGCAGCTTGGGGGCCTCGAGCCACGAGCAGTACTTC
TRBJ1-3,.,.,TRBV10-3,CATGVGAEGNTIYF,TGTGCCACGGGGGTTGGGGCCGAAGGAAACACCATATATTTT
TRBJ1-1,.,.,TRBV13,CASSLAVPGRRTEAFF,TGTGCCAGCAGCTTAGCCGTTCCAGGGAGGCGGACTGAAGCTTTCTTT
TRBJ1-2,.,TRBD1,TRBV19,CASSIDRGYDGYTF,TGTGCCAGTAGTATCGACAGGGGCTACGATGGCTACACCTTC
TRBJ2-5,.,.,TRBV30,CAWKNRVETQYF,TGTGCCTGGAAGAATCGGGTAGAGACCCAGTACTTC
TRBJ1-1,.,.,TRBV5-1,CASSLERANTEAFF,TGCGCCAGCAGCTTGGAACGGGCGAACACTGAAGCTTTCTTT
TRBJ2-1,.,.,TRBV7-6,CASSLVHSSGNEQFF,TGTGCCAGCAGCTTAGTTCACTCCAGCGGGAATGAGCAGTTCTTC
TRBJ2-7,once,TRBD1,TRBV3-1/TRBV3-2,CASSQALTGSYEQYF,TGTGCCAGCAGCCAAGCCCTGACAGGGTCCTACGAGCAGTACTTC
TRBJ1-1,.,.,TRBV19,CASSPYRENTEAFF,TGTGCCAGTAGTCCTTACAGGGAGAACACTGAAGCTTTCTTT
TRBJ1-2,few,.,TRBV7-9,CASSLGGGETNYGYTF,TGTGCCAGCAGCTTAGGGGGCGGGGAGACTAACTATGGCTACACCTTC
TRBJ1-1,.,TRBD1,TRBV2,CASSGDRVNTEAFF,TGTGCCAGCAGTGGGGACAGGGTGAACACTGAAGCTTTCTTT
TRBJ2-1,.,.,TRBV6-5,CASSYSSGTYNEQFF,TGTGCCAGCAGTTACTCGTCGGGGACTTACAATGAGCAGTTCTTC
TRBJ1-1,.,TRBD1,TRBV5-1,CASSLDWAGGLNTEAFF,TGCGCCAGCAGCTTGGATTGGGCAGGGGGCCTGAACACTGAAGCTTTCTTT
TRBJ1-6,.,.,TRBV3-1/TRBV3-2,CASSQGGLNSPLHF,TGTGCCAGCAGCCAAGGGGGGCTAAATTCACCCCTCCACTTT
TRBJ1-4,.,.,TRBV15,CATSRSRSYTEKLFF,TGTGCCACCAGCAGAAGCAGGAGCTATACCGAAAAACTGTTTTTT
TRBJ2-3,.,.,TRBV7-9,CASSTGGTDTQYF,TGTGCCAGCAGCACCGGGGGCACAGATACGCAGTATTTT
TRBJ2-7,.,.,TRBV7-8,CASSFPNYEQYF,TGTGCCAGCAGCTTCCCCAACTACGAGCAGTACTTC
TRBJ1-4,.,TRBD1,TRBV11-2,CASSFLRGEKLFF,TGTGCCAGCAGCTTCCTCAGGGGGGAAAAACTGTTTTTT
TRBJ2-5,.,TRBD2,TRBV5-6,CASSLGGGRGKTQYF,TGTGCCAGCAGCTTGGGCGGGGGGCGCGGGAAGACCCAGTACTTC
TRBJ1-2,.,.,TRBV7-3,CASSQGYGSSYTF,TGTGCCAGCAGCCAAGGGTATGGTAGTAGCTACACCTTC
TRBJ1-2,.,TRBD1,TRBV10-3,CAIRSAAGGFYGYTF,TGTGCCATCAGGAGCGCCGCAGGGGGGTTCTATGGCTACACCTTC
TRBJ2-1,.,.,TRBV5-8,CASSPSLVEQFF,TGTGCCAGCAGCCCCTCCCTAGTTGAGCAGTTCTTC
TRBJ1-5,.,.,TRBV6-2/TRBV6-3,CASSYDDHQPQHF,TGTGCCAGCAGTTACGACGACCATCAGCCCCAGCATTTT
TRBJ1-1,.,.,TRBV2,CASSEEINTEAFF,TGTGCCAGCAGTGAAGAGATCAACACTGAAGCTTTCTTT
TRBJ2-7,.,.,TRBV7-8,CASSLVGGSSYEQYF,TGTGCCAGCAGCTTAGTTGGCGGCAGCTCCTACGAGCAGTACTTC
TRBJ1-2,.,TRBD1,TRBV4-2,CASSQDTTGPNYGYTF,TGTGCCAGCAGCCAAGATACGACAGGGCCAAACTATGGCTACACCTTC
TRBJ2-1,few,.,TRBV7-9,CASSFSTGKAEQFF,TGTGCCAGCAGCTTTTCAACAGGGAAGGCTGAGCAGTTCTTC
TRBJ2-2,.,.,TRBV11-2,CAARAGNTGELFF,TGTGCCGCCCGGGCAGGGAACACCGGGGAGCTGTTTTTT